This T cell receptor (beta chain) appears in the sequencing data of a study of regulatory T cells in long-lasting Graves disease. Whole-study findings and limits: Persistent Graves' patients possessed reduced TCR diversity relative to recently diagnosed ones. A limited number of samples was an acknowledged limitation. Researchers examined only peripheral blood and not thyroid tissue.

Time point described: newly diagnosed GD, antithyroid drugs for less than 3 months. The TCR library was prepared using RNA isolated from PBMCs. Construction of TCR beta libraries relied on iRepertoire HTBI primers and on Arm-PCR targeting CDR3 regions. One entry per CDR3 protein results from TCRdb running MiXCR on the multiplex PCR reads. The table lists 520,000 or so distinct CDR3 sequences, more than 10% of them singletons. Germline CDR1 is DFQATT and CDR2 is SNEGSKA (reference sequence). The CDR3 spans 15 residues. The trim removed 5 bases at V and 4 bases at J, leaving 11 bases unmatched. This clonotype was counted ten times or more. Its antigen is not known. The same data also contributed to another study, on T cells in Graves' hyperthyroidism and ophthalmopathy. From that study: Lactation, pregnancy, other autoimmune disease or uncontrolled infection led to exclusion of patients.

Here the sequenced sample was peripheral blood mononuclear cells (PBMCs), taken at new diagnosis, from a patient treated with antithyroid drugs. The sequence derives from a woman in her twenties or thirties with Graves disease. V is TRBV20-1 and J is TRBJ2-7, with 10 bases lining up with TRBD2. The CDR3 region has the DNA TGCAGTGCTCTCGGGCTAGCGGGAGCGACGTACGAGCAGTACTTC. The encoded protein is CSALGLAGATYEQYF.